The TCR beta chain described here comes from a study of control samples from healthy donors and cancer patients. Sequencing used immunoSEQ multiplex PCR; TCRdb keeps in-frame clones, though not all of them. The sample has about 180,000 clones; more than 80% are singletons. The origin of this receptor is a man under 40 in good health. The sequenced sample consisted of blood.

This CDR3 is CASSHQQRLMNTEAFF. The CDR3 DNA is TGTGCCAGCAGTCACCAGCAGAGACTTATGAACACTGAAGCTTTCTTT. The V gene is TRBV28, the J gene TRBJ1-1, with D unresolved. This CDR3 is 16 amino acids long. Germline CDR1 reads MDHEN; CDR2 reads SYDVKM. The V end lost 5 bases, the J end lost 0 bases, and 16 bases lay between the germline ends.